This T cell receptor beta chain stems from a study of blood T cell repertoires in COVID-19. The CDR3 has 20 amino acids. CDR1 is MDHEN and CDR2 is SYDVKM in the germline V gene. V shed 2 bases and J 0 bases; nucleotides not matched to a gene: 15. Method: immunoSEQ multiplex PCR; TCRdb's copy keeps in-frame clones and lacks some. The sample contains fewer than 100,000 clones, about 83% of which appear only once. V usage is TRBV28 and J usage is TRBJ2-7; TRBD2 agrees at 11 bases. The source of this sequence is a human donor in a cohort sampled during active COVID-19. Material for sequencing was peripheral blood. CDR3 sequence reads: CASSLRLLLAGVSGSYEQYF. The CDR3 nucleotides are TGTGCCAGCAGTTTACGTCTTTTACTAGCGGGAGTATCTGGCTCCTACGAGCAGTACTTC.